This entry lists 30 T cell receptor beta chains sequenced from one sample in a study of CD8 T cells in Susac syndrome. Reverse transcription of 0.5 to 1 ug RNA was performed with random hexamers. Each CDR3 protein is one row after TCRdb ran MiXCR on the immunoSEQ multiplex PCR reads. The repertoire has 150,000 to 200,000 distinct CDR3 sequences, 94% of them found once; the top ten carry 0.09% to 0.1%. The source material was CD4+ T cells from PBMCs. All receptors come from a human donor with multiple sclerosis.

The chain recombines TRBV6-2 or TRBV6-3 with TRBJ2-7; 8 bases match TRBD2. This CDR3 has 16 residues. CDR1 and CDR2 from the germline V gene are MNHEY and SVGEGT. J gave up 2 bases and V 7 bases, and 13 bases lay outside the gene matches. The CDR3 is CASMRPPGGVAYEQYF. The CDR3 nucleotides are TGTGCCAGCATGAGGCCCCCGGGGGGGGTGGCCTACGAGCAGTACTTC.

V gene TRBV30 combines with J gene TRBJ1-2, with 8 positions matching TRBD1. Germline V gives CDR1 GTSNPN, CDR2 SVGIG (reference sequence). CDR3 length: 13 amino acids. CDR3 DNA: TGTGCTACGGGACAGGCCTTCAACTATGGCTACACCTTC. This sequence encodes CATGQAFNYGYTF.

The chain is built from TRBV25-1 and TRBJ2-7; 8 nucleotides agree with TRBD1. Per germline, CDR1 MGHDK and CDR2 SYGVNS. The V segment lost 3 bases and the J segment 1 base; nucleotides outside the gene matches: 8. This CDR3 region has 16 residues. CDR3 DNA sequence: TGTGCCAGCAGTGACCCTGGACAGGGATCTTCCTACGAGCAGTACTTC. This codes for CASSDPGQGSSYEQYF.

The chain employs TRBV7-2 and TRBJ1-1; a possible D gene is TRBD1 (6 bases). The CDR3 covers 15 residues. With 3 bases removed from V and 1 base from J, the gap between germline ends came to 12 bases. From germline, CDR1 is SGHTA and CDR2 FQGNSA. The CDR3 loop is CASSFLQGANTEAFF. The CDR3 nucleotides are TGTGCCAGCAGCTTCTTACAGGGAGCGAACACTGAAGCTTTCTTT.

V gene TRBV28 combines with J gene TRBJ2-2; D unresolved. The CDR3 runs to 16 residues. Deletions cut 1 base from V and 0 bases from J, with 9 bases between. Looked up from germline, CDR1 is MDHEN and CDR2 is SYDVKM. CDR3 loop: CASSLYDPANTGELFF. Here the CDR3 DNA reads TGTGCCAGCAGTTTATACGACCCAGCGAACACCGGGGAGCTGTTTTTT.

V usage is TRBV30 and J usage is TRBJ1-1, with D maybe TRBD1 (5 bases). Germline CDR1 reads GTSNPN; CDR2 reads SVGIG (reference sequence). Trimming pared 0 bases from V and 12 bases from J, leaving 14 bases between. This CDR3 has 12 amino acids. Here the CDR3 DNA reads TGTGCCTGGAGTGTAGGAGGGGTGGTGACTTTCTTT. This sequence encodes CAWSVGGVVTFF.

This chain joins TRBV7-7 and TRBJ2-2; D is unclear. The germline V gene has CDR1 SSHAT and CDR2 FNYEAQ (reference sequence). The CDR3 covers 13 residues. V was clipped by 6 bases and J by 1 base, with 6 bases between them. For the CDR3, the DNA is TGTGCCAGCAGAGAACAGAACACCGGGGAGCTGTTTTTT. It codes for CASREQNTGELFF.

The CDR3 loop reads CASSVGTRDYNEQFF. The CDR3 DNA reads TGTGCCAGCAGCGTTGGAACCAGGGATTACAATGAGCAGTTCTTC. The J gene is TRBJ2-1, the V gene TRBV6-6, with TRBD1 as a possible D gene (5 bases). CDR3 size: 15 residues. Germline-derived CDR1 and CDR2 are MNHNY and SVGAGI (reference sequence). V lost 6 bases, J lost 4 bases, and 16 bases lay in between.

The chain links TRBV20-1 to TRBJ2-7, with a weak D call TRBD1 (7 bases). V gave up 6 bases and J gave up 1 base, with 13 bases separating them. This CDR3 has 13 amino acids. Germline V lookup: CDR1 DFQATT, CDR2 SNEGSKA (reference sequence). The CDR3 nucleotides read TGCAGTGCGCAGACAGGGACTTCCTACGAGCAGTACTTC. The encoded protein is CSAQTGTSYEQYF.

The chain employs TRBV14 and TRBJ2-5; 8 bases fit TRBD2. This CDR3 spans 20 amino acids. With V trimmed by 1 base and J by 1 base, 17 bases remained unmatched. In germline, CDR1 is SGHDN, CDR2 FVKESK. CDR3 residues: CASSQVSSLFSGKSQETQYF. The CDR3 DNA follows: TGTGCCAGCAGCCAAGTTTCGAGTTTGTTTAGCGGGAAATCCCAAGAGACCCAGTACTTC. Drawing the rest from reference TRBV14 and TRBJ2-5, the complete variable domain is EAGVTQFPSHSVIEKGQTVTLRCDPISGHDNLYWYRRVMGKEIKFLLHFVKESKQDESGMPNNRFLAERTGGTYSTLKVQPAELEDSGVYFCASSQVSSLFSGKSQETQYFGPGTRLLVL.

J is TRBJ2-7 and V is TRBV29-1; D not certain. CDR1 and CDR2 from the germline V gene are SQVTM and ANQGSEA. The CDR3 length is 12 residues. V was clipped by 7 bases and J by 2 bases, with 12 bases between them. The CDR3 protein is CSAPGPAYEQYF. The CDR3 coding sequence is TGCAGCGCTCCGGGCCCTGCCTACGAGCAGTACTTC.

The CDR3 DNA is TGTGCCAGCAGCCCCCCGGGACTACGTGATGAGCAGTACTTC. Protein product: CASSPPGLRDEQYF. The chain is built from TRBV6-5 and TRBJ2-7, with 7 positions matching TRBD2. Trimming removed 6 bases from V and 7 bases from J; junction bases left unmatched: 12. Germline V gene lookup returns CDR1 MNHEY and CDR2 SVGAGI. The CDR3 is made up of 14 amino acids.

The V and J genes are TRBV12-3 or TRBV12-4 and TRBJ1-1, with D maybe TRBD1 (6 bases). The CDR3 consists of 14 residues. V was pared by 3 bases and J by 8 bases, with 16 bases between. CDR3 sequence: CASSLTLGGGEAFF. CDR3 sequence (DNA): TGTGCCAGCAGTTTGACCCTCGGGGGGGGCGAAGCTTTCTTT.

This clonotype appeared once. The chain couples TRBV6-1 to TRBJ2-1; tentative D call: TRBD1 (6 bases). The CDR3 has 13 amino acids. The germline V and J ends were trimmed by 6 bases and 9 bases, with 15 bases remaining between them. Germline assignment: CDR1 MNHNS and CDR2 SASEGT. CDR3 sequence (DNA): TGTGCCAGCAGGCCTGGGGGCTTATTTGAGCAGTTCTTC. The encoded protein is CASRPGGLFEQFF.

The chain couples TRBV4-3 to TRBJ1-1; 10 positions agree with TRBD1. J was trimmed by 5 bases and V by 4 bases; bases with no gene match: 7. Looked up from germline, CDR1 is LGHNA and CDR2 is YSLEER. This CDR3 comprises 15 residues. CDR3 sequence reads: CASSPLTGGSTEAFF. CDR3 nucleotides: TGCGCCAGCAGCCCTCTGACAGGGGGCTCTACTGAAGCTTTCTTT.

This sequence joins TRBV10-3 and TRBJ1-6; D remains ambiguous. The ends were cut back, 2 bases at V and 10 bases at J, with 18 bases in the middle. CDR1 and CDR2 from the germline V gene are ENHRY and SYGVKD. The length of the CDR3 is 16 residues. The CDR3 reads CAISEKVKGSDSPLHF. In DNA, the CDR3 is TGTGCCATCAGTGAGAAGGTCAAGGGATCGGACTCACCCCTCCACTTT.

In its sample, this clonotype was seen a few times. The chain employs TRBV30 and TRBJ2-5; D gene ambiguous. This CDR3 has 11 residues. Trimming removed 2 bases from V and 4 bases from J, with 5 bases in between. Germline V gene lookup returns CDR1 GTSNPN and CDR2 SVGIG (reference sequence). CDR3 coding DNA: TGTGCCTGGAGTCGAGGAGAGACCCAGTACTTC. This gives the protein CAWSRGETQYF.

The chain couples TRBV3-1 to TRBJ2-7, with D unclear. CDR1 LGHDT and CDR2 YNNKEL come from the germline V gene (reference sequence). V lost 0 bases and J 6 bases, leaving 9 bases between the germline ends. The CDR3 totals 13 residues. Here the CDR3 DNA reads TGTGCCAGCAGCCAAGAGGTCCCAGGCGAGCAGTACTTC. Its translation: CASSQEVPGEQYF.

The rearrangement links TRBV25-1 to TRBJ1-2, with unresolved D. V gave up 4 bases and J gave up 0 bases, with 9 bases separating them. There are 14 residues in the CDR3. CDR1 and CDR2 from the germline V gene are MGHDK and SYGVNS. DNA of the CDR3: TGTGCCAGCAGTGCGTCAAGCTCTAACTATGGCTACACCTTC. Translation: CASSASSSNYGYTF.

The CDR3 DNA follows: TGTGCCAGCAGCTCGGGACTTACCACAGATACGCAGTATTTT. It encodes CASSSGLTTDTQYF. This chain uses TRBV11-2 with TRBJ2-3; TRBD2 might be the D (6 bases). The CDR3 extends over 14 amino acids. V was trimmed by 4 bases and J by 2 bases, leaving 10 bases between them. CDR1 SGHAT and CDR2 FQNNGV come from the germline V gene. The full variable domain, with the rest looked up from reference TRBV11-2 and TRBJ2-3, is EAGVAQSPRYKIIEKRQSVAFWCNPISGHATLYWYQQILGQGPKLLIQFQNNGVVDDSQLPKDRFSAERLKGVDSTLKIQPAKLEDSAVYLCASSSGLTTDTQYFGPGTRLTVL.

The J gene is TRBJ1-5, the V gene TRBV20-1; the match to TRBD1 covers 7 bases. V was pared by 1 base and J by 4 bases, with 1 base of the junction left unmatched. The germline gives CDR1 DFQATT, CDR2 SNEGSKA (reference sequence). This CDR3 contains 13 residues. The CDR3 spells CSARVDRNQPQHF. CDR3 DNA: TGCAGTGCTAGAGTGGACAGGAATCAGCCCCAGCATTTT.

This chain connects TRBV18 to TRBJ1-1, with 8 bases matching TRBD1. The germline CDR1 and CDR2 sequences are KGHSH and LQKENI. J lost 7 bases, V lost 0 bases, and 7 bases had no gene match. The CDR3 has 15 residues. This CDR3 is CASSPPAGGANEAFF. The CDR3 coding sequence is TGTGCCAGCTCACCACCGGCAGGGGGCGCGAATGAAGCTTTCTTT.

The CDR3: CASSLEAKGLASPISYEQYF. The CDR3 region has the DNA TGTGCCAGCAGCTTGGAGGCAAAGGGGCTTGCCAGTCCGATTTCCTACGAGCAGTACTTC. The J gene is TRBJ2-7, the V gene TRBV5-6, with TRBD1 as a possible D gene (5 bases). V lost 0 bases to trimming and J lost 1 base, with 26 bases between them. The CDR3 is made up of 20 amino acids. CDR1 is SGHDT and CDR2 is YYEEEE in the germline V gene.

The J gene is TRBJ1-2, the V gene TRBV12-3 or TRBV12-4; D is perhaps TRBD1 (6 bases). CDR3 length equals 15 residues. V lost 3 bases and J 0 bases, leaving 11 bases between the germline ends. The DNA for the CDR3 is TGTGCCAGCAGTTTTCGGGGGCGCTCTAACTATGGCTACACCTTC. Its translation: CASSFRGRSNYGYTF.

The V gene is TRBV10-3, the J gene TRBJ1-2; no clear D gene. The V gene lost 6 bases and the J gene lost 10 bases, with 12 bases spanning the gap. This CDR3 comprises 11 residues. Germline assignment: CDR1 ENHRY and CDR2 SYGVKD. CDR3 DNA: TGTGCCATCAGGAGCCAGGAAGACTACACCTTC. Protein sequence: CAIRSQEDYTF.

The chain carries TRBV15 and TRBJ2-6; no reliable D call. The V and J ends lost 0 bases and 2 bases respectively, with 11 bases between them. The germline CDR1 and CDR2 sequences are LNHNV and YYDKDF (reference sequence). The CDR3 spans 17 residues. The CDR3 DNA reads TGTGCCACCAGCAGAGATTACAGTAGGGCTGGGGCCAACGTCCTGACTTTC. Protein product: CATSRDYSRAGANVLTF. Full variable domain (rest looked up from reference TRBV15 and TRBJ2-6): DAMVIQNPRYQVTQFGKPVTLSCSQTLNHNVMYWYQQKSSQAPKLLFHYYDKDFNNEADTPDNFQSRRPNTSFCFLDIRSPGLGDTAMYLCATSRDYSRAGANVLTFGAGSRLTVL.

The CDR3 region is CASSQTPTEPQHF. As DNA, the CDR3 is TGTGCCAGCAGCCAGACACCGACGGAGCCCCAGCATTTT. This chain uses TRBV3-1 with TRBJ1-5; D is uncertain. This CDR3 is built from 13 residues. V was shortened by 3 bases and J by 8 bases, with 11 bases between the two germline ends. Germline V CDR1 and CDR2: LGHDT, YNNKEL (reference sequence). The full variable domain, with the rest looked up from reference TRBV3-1 and TRBJ1-5, is DTAVSQTPKYLVTQMGNDKSIKCEQNLGHDTMYWYKQDSKKFLKIMFSYNNKELIINETVPNRFSPKSPDKAHLNLHINSLELGDSAVYFCASSQTPTEPQHFGDGTRLSIL.

J is TRBJ2-1 and V is TRBV5-4, with D possibly TRBD2 on 5 matching bases. V was pared by 7 bases and J by 0 bases, with 14 bases between. Germline CDR1 SGHNT, CDR2 YYREEE (reference sequence). The CDR3 has 15 residues. CDR3 amino acids: CASSLLGSSYNEQFF. The CDR3, as DNA: TGTGCCAGCTCCCTCCTGGGGAGCTCCTACAATGAGCAGTTCTTC.

The chain recombines TRBV19 with TRBJ2-7; D is ambiguous. From germline, CDR1 is LNHDA and CDR2 SQIVND (reference sequence). Trimming left V 3 bases short and J 3 bases short, with 6 bases between. The CDR3 contains 12 residues. The CDR3 loop reads CASSISSYEQYF. CDR3 nucleotide sequence: TGTGCCAGTAGTATCAGCAGCTACGAGCAGTACTTC.

The chain has TRBV7-9 and TRBJ2-5; 8 positions match TRBD1. CDR1 SEHNR and CDR2 FQNEAQ come from the germline V gene (reference sequence). V shed 5 bases, J shed 1 base, and the junction held 0 bases outside the gene matches. The CDR3 has 13 amino acids. This CDR3 reads CASSQGAQETQYF. The CDR3 nucleotides are TGTGCCAGCAGCCAGGGGGCCCAAGAGACCCAGTACTTC.